This note documents a single TCR beta chain sequence. As yet, its antigen is unknown. This record comes from a study of radiotherapy plus CTLA-4 blockade in lung cancer. Background on the study: Disease control was present in 30% to 40% of patients, and objective responses in approximately 18%.

The germline CDR1 and CDR2 sequences are SGHRS and YFSETQ. The CDR3 loop spans 15 amino acids. With 4 bases clipped from V and 6 bases from J, the junction kept 9 bases outside the gene matches. General observations from the study: TCR clones from tumors expanded in blood after radiotherapy plus ipilimumab. Alongside interferon-beta, early blood T cell clone dynamics were reportedly the best predictor of response.

Patients in the study, people with chemo-refractory metastatic non-small-cell lung cancer, received focal radiation plus ipilimumab CTLA-4 blockade. The data were produced by immunoSEQ multiplex PCR, yet TCRdb's version contains in-frame clones alone and is incomplete. The profile shows some 60,000 clones, approximately 76% of them singletons. The rearrangement joins TRBV5-1 to TRBJ1-2; 10 nucleotides match TRBD1. The sample was peripheral blood, taken from a patient treated with radiotherapy plus ipilimumab. The sequence was obtained from a human donor with non-small cell lung cancer who had a complete response to radiotherapy plus ipilimumab. DNA of the CDR3: TGCGCCAGCAGCGCCTCGACAGGGGGCATCGATGGCTACACCTTC. Its translation: CASSASTGGIDGYTF.